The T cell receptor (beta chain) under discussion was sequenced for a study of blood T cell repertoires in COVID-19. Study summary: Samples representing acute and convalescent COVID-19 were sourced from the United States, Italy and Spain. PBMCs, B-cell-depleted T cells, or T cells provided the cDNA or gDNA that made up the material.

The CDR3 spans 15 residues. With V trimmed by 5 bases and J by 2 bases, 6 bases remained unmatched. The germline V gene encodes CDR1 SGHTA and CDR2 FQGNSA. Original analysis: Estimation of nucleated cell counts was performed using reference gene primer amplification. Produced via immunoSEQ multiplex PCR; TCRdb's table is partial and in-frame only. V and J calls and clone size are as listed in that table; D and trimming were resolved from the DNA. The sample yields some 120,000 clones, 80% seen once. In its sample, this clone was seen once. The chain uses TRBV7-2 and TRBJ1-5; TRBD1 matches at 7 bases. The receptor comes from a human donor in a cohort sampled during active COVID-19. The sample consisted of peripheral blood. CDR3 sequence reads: CASSLNRGGNQPQHF. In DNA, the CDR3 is TGTGCCAGCAGCCTAAACAGGGGTGGCAATCAGCCCCAGCATTTT.